This TCR beta chain derives from a study of long-term antiretroviral therapy in people with HIV. Study conclusions and caveats: Repertoire dominance by clones expanded before ART was seen at all time points.

Running of the v3.0 immunoSEQ assay took place at survey level. Measured with immunoSEQ multiplex PCR; TCRdb has only the in-frame clones, and not every one. This sample yields tens of thousands of clones, of which 70% to 90% are seen a single time; 7% to 10% belongs to the top ten. Comments on this clone: Antigen unknown.

In germline, CDR1 is MDHEN, CDR2 SYDVKM. This CDR3 has 14 amino acids. V was shortened by 2 bases and J by 0 bases, with 8 bases between the two germline ends. The sample in question was unsorted PBMCs, obtained approximately 4.8 years after starting antiretroviral therapy. This TCR derives from a man between 40 and 49 years old with HIV. The V gene is TRBV28, the J gene TRBJ2-7; D is unresolved. The CDR3 here is CASSLVVTSYEQYF. In DNA form, the CDR3 reads TGTGCCAGCAGTTTAGTGGTAACCTCCTACGAGCAGTACTTC. Together with reference TRBV28 and TRBJ2-7, the CDR3 gives the full variable domain: DVKVTQSSRYLVKRTGEKVFLECVQDMDHENMFWYRQDPGLGLRLIYFSYDVKMKEKGDIPEGYSVSREKKERFSLILESASTNQTSMYLCASSLVVTSYEQYFGPGTRLTVT.